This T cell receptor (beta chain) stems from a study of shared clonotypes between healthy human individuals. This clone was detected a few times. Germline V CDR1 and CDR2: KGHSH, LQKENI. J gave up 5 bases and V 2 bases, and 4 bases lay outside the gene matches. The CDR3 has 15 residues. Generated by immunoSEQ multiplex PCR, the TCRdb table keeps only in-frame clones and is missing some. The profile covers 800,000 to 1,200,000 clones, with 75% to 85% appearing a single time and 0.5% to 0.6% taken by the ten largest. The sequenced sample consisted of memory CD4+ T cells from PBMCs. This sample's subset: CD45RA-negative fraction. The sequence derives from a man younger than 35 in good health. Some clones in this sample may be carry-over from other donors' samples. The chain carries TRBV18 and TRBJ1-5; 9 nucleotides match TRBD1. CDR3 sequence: CASSPNRGLDQPQHF. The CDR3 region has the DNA TGTGCCAGCTCACCAAACAGGGGGCTGGATCAGCCCCAGCATTTT.